The 10 T cell receptor beta chains reported below all come from one sample, sequenced in a study of regulatory T cells in long-lasting Graves disease. For TCR beta, libraries came from iRepertoire HTBI primers and Arm-PCR of CDR3 regions. TCRdb itself ran the multiplex PCR reads through MiXCR, one entry per CDR3 protein. The sample yields about 620,000 distinct CDR3 sequences, about 16% seen once. Specified time point: newly diagnosed GD, antithyroid drugs for less than 3 months. Researchers made the TCR library from RNA that was extracted from PBMCs. This same sample was also taken into another study, of T cells in Graves' hyperthyroidism and ophthalmopathy.

The material was peripheral blood mononuclear cells (PBMCs), obtained at new diagnosis, from a patient treated with antithyroid drugs. All receptors come from a woman aged 25 to 39 with Graves disease.

The rearrangement uses TRBV2 and TRBJ2-1; D unclear. The CDR3 spans 12 residues. The germline V gene encodes CDR1 SNHLY and CDR2 FYNNEI. V was shortened by 4 bases and J by 10 bases, with 11 bases between the two germline ends. The CDR3, as DNA: TGTGCCAGCAGTGGTTCCTTCCGAGAGCAGTTCTTC. Amino acids: CASSGSFREQFF.

In its sample, this clonotype was seen many times. This chain uses TRBV2 with TRBJ2-7; 7 positions agree with TRBD1. The V segment lost 4 bases and the J segment 1 base; nucleotides outside the gene matches: 7. Per germline, CDR1 SNHLY and CDR2 FYNNEI. The CDR3 sequence is 15 residues long. CDR3 DNA sequence: TGTGCCAGCAGTGCCCCTGGGACAGCTTCCTACGAGCAGTACTTC. This encodes CASSAPGTASYEQYF.

The chain carries TRBV19 and TRBJ1-4; 11 nucleotides align to TRBD1. The length of the CDR3 is 17 residues. Germline values: CDR1 LNHDA, CDR2 SQIVND (reference sequence). Trimming took 6 bases from V and 5 from J; bases not matched to a gene: 11. The CDR3 DNA sequence: TGTGCCAGTAGGACCCGGACAGGGGGCATGGCGAATGAAAAACTGTTTTTT. Translated: CASRTRTGGMANEKLFF.

In the case of this clonotype: It may be a read error: a sequence one base away is much more abundant. The V call is TRBV6-1, the J call TRBJ2-7, with 8 bases aligning to TRBD1. V shed 6 bases and J 2 bases; nucleotides not matched to a gene: 15. The length of the CDR3 is 17 residues. The germline CDR1 and CDR2 sequences are MNHNS and SASEGT. The CDR3 DNA is TGTGCCAGCAGAGGGCGAGTACGGACAGGGATGACCTACGAGCAGTACTTC. Translated, it gives CASRGRVRTGMTYEQYF.

The table lists this clonotype with a few counts. The genes are TRBV3-1 and TRBJ2-7; D is uncertain. CDR1 and CDR2 (germline): LGHDT, YNNKEL (reference sequence). The CDR3 has 14 residues. Trimming took off 1 base at V and 8 bases at J, with 15 bases between the two ends. The CDR3 is CASSQVARSGKQYF. The CDR3 bases are TGTGCCAGCAGCCAAGTGGCCAGGTCTGGCAAGCAGTACTTC.

This clonotype was seen repeatedly, ten times or more. The V gene is TRBV28, the J gene TRBJ2-1; no firm D call. The CDR3 covers 15 residues. Germline CDR1 reads MDHEN; CDR2 reads SYDVKM. Trimming pared 3 bases from V and 0 bases from J, leaving 9 bases between. The CDR3: CASSFFLSSYNEQFF. The CDR3 DNA is TGTGCCAGCAGTTTCTTCCTAAGCTCCTACAATGAGCAGTTCTTC.

The table lists this clonotype with many counts. The J gene is TRBJ1-5, the V gene TRBV6-1; tentative D call: TRBD1 (5 bases). The germline CDR1 and CDR2 sequences are MNHNS and SASEGT. CDR3 size: 15 residues. V gave up 5 bases and J gave up 6 bases, with 17 bases separating them. This CDR3 reads CASSQRSQGGQPQHF. CDR3 DNA: TGTGCCAGCAGTCAACGGTCGCAGGGTGGTCAGCCCCAGCATTTT.

This clonotype has ten or more counts. The chain joins TRBV28 to TRBJ2-5; TRBD2 aligns across 10 bases. The V gene's germline CDR1 is MDHEN and CDR2 SYDVKM. The CDR3 is 16 residues long. Germline trimming cut 3 bases from V and 5 bases from J; bases unmatched to any gene: 9. The CDR3 here is CASSFGLAGAGETQYF. CDR3 bases: TGTGCCAGCAGTTTCGGCCTAGCGGGAGCGGGTGAGACCCAGTACTTC.

This clonotype has at least ten counts. V usage is TRBV28 and J usage is TRBJ2-1, with D unclear. The length of the CDR3 is 12 residues. Germline V lookup: CDR1 MDHEN, CDR2 SYDVKM. The V end was cut by 1 base, the J end by 5 bases, with 3 bases between. CDR3: CASSLSDNEQFF. The CDR3 coding sequence is TGTGCCAGCAGTTTATCAGACAATGAGCAGTTCTTC.

This clonotype was seen many times. The chain carries TRBV12-3 or TRBV12-4 and TRBJ2-5; D is unresolved. This CDR3 spans 14 amino acids. Deletions cut 3 bases from V and 4 bases from J, with 12 bases between. The CDR3 spells CASSLRQAGETQYF. The CDR3 nucleotides are TGTGCCAGCAGTTTGCGGCAGGCTGGAGAGACCCAGTACTTC.